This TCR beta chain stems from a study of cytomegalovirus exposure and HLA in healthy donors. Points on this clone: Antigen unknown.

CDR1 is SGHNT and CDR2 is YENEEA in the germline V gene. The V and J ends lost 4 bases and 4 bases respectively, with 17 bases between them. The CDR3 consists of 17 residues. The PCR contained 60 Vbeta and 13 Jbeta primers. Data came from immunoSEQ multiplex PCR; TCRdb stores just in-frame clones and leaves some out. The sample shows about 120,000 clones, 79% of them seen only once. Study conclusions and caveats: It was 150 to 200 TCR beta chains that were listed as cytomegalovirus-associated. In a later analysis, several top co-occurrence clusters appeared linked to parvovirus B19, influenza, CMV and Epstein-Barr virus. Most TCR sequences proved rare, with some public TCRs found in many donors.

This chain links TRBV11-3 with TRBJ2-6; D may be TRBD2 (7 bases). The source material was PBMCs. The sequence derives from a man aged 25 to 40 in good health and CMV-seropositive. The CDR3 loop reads CASSSWIGGRGANVLTF. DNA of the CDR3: TGTGCCAGCAGCTCCTGGATCGGGGGGCGAGGGGCCAACGTCCTGACTTTC. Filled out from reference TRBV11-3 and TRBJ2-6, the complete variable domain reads EAGVVQSPRYKIIEKKQPVAFWCNPISGHNTLYWYLQNLGQGPELLIRYENEEAVDDSQLPKDRFSAERLKGVDSTLKIQPAELGDSAVYLCASSSWIGGRGANVLTFGAGSRLTVL.